This T cell receptor (beta chain) was documented in a study of blood T cell repertoires in COVID-19 (dated by TCRdb to the early 2020s). At the level of the whole study: The collaborator samples originated in the United States, Italy and Spain and spanned the acute and convalescent phases of COVID-19. HLA class I and class II types, where available, came from metadata supplied by the sample provider rather than from assay-based typing. Subjects who had been exposed to COVID-19, were actively infected with it, or had recovered from it provided the deeply sampled blood TCRbeta repertoires that made up the dataset. The samples were drawn from two sources: the first 160 participants of the ongoing ImmuneRACE study, and 1,000 to 1,500 subjects contributed by 6 global collaborators. The prospective study material was composed of cDNA or gDNA derived from T cells, B-cell-depleted T cells, or PBMCs. Nearly every sample came with metadata listing a de-identified subject ID, COVID-19 status, age in years and sex. The repertoires were made available in a free public database intended to serve as a resource for research on the immune response to SARS-CoV-2.

V lost 7 bases and J lost 1 base; the stretch between them is 13 bases long. Measured from the cysteine to the phenylalanine, the CDR3 is 14 residues long. The read is trimmed to its CDR3 DNA, 42 bases read in frame from base 1. CDR1 and CDR2 are read off the germline V gene as MDHEN and SYDVKM. Samples from volunteer blood donors who had recovered from COVID-19 were contributed by a second Seattle source. The collaborating institutions used their own protocols to collect whole blood in K2EDTA tubes. For TCRbeta analysis, collaborators shipped samples in one of three forms: frozen whole blood, isolated PBMCs, or DNA extracted from either of those sample types. This clone was recorded only once. There is no known antigen for this receptor. Base qualities are missing; no much larger clone stands one base away. TCRbeta CDR3 regions were amplified from genomic DNA using the immunoSEQ Assay, a bias-controlled multiplex PCR. In the authors' own workflow: Within the assay, amplification of reference gene primers was used to estimate how many nucleated cells each sample contained. To quantify the absolute abundance of each unique TCRbeta CDR3 rearrangement, sequence reads were collapsed and filtered. For each sample, productive Simpson clonality was calculated by taking the square root of Simpson's diversity index across productive rearrangements. TCRdb holds this immuneACCESS table with in-frame rearrangements only. Some clones are missing; in checked studies, unresolved V genes explain under half, and the rest has no known cause. V and J calls and clone size come straight from that table; D and trimming were deduced from the DNA. For this sample there are hundreds of thousands of clones; 87% appear just once. Less than 9.5% of the sample comes from the top ten.

Results the study describes overall, beyond this receptor: The amount of clinical and demographic metadata varied by source and participant and was provided uncurated.

The sequence derives from a woman between 45 and 65 years old who had recovered from COVID-19. The sequencing sample was made of peripheral blood. This chain is built from TRBV28 and TRBJ2-5; confidence is insufficient to name the D gene. The bases are TGTGCCAGCACCCCAGGTCGTTTCCAAGAGACCCAGTACTTC. This translates into CASTPGRFQETQYF. Reference TRBV28 and TRBJ2-5 genes cover what lies past the CDR3, so the full variable domain is DVKVTQSSRYLVKRTGEKVFLECVQDMDHENMFWYRQDPGLGLRLIYFSYDVKMKEKGDIPEGYSVSREKKERFSLILESASTNQTSMYLCASTPGRFQETQYFGPGTRLLVL.